One T cell receptor beta chain is described in this entry. Its antigen is still unknown. Germline and junction disagree at one end, which may indicate a read error. This entry comes from a study of tumor-infiltrating lymphocytes in primary liver carcinoma. The wider study: Stage T1-T3 N0M0 tumors measured about 4.2 to 10 cm at most.

The authors made TCR beta cDNA from 500 ng total RNA with a constant-region primer. Generation of the TCR beta libraries relied on three nested multiplex PCR rounds using slightly modified ARM-PCR. Both of the initial two PCR rounds ran for approximately 10 cycles and employed TRBV1-TRBV30 forward primers alongside a C-beta reverse primer. Each CDR3 protein gets one entry after TCRdb re-called the multiplex PCR reads with MiXCR. Of about 180,000 distinct CDR3 sequences in the sample, about 60% were seen once. Study conclusions and caveats: Tumors reached a significantly greater top-250-clone fraction than blood did (p = 0.039).

RNA isolated from unsorted whole blood supplied the blood RNA, with germline DNA also extracted. Chronic HBV infection, which was untreated, was present in the patients. It was before surgery that about 3.7 milliliters of peripheral blood were collected. This CDR3 region has 13 residues. Germline loops: CDR1 MNHNS, CDR2 SASEGT. The chain combines TRBV6-1 with TRBJ2-4; D not resolved. The clonotype originates from a man in his forties or fifties with primary liver carcinoma and hepatitis B virus infection. Sequenced input: peripheral blood. As DNA, the CDR3 is TGTGCGAGCAGGCCGGGCCAAGTGGACATTCAGTACTTC. Protein sequence: CASRPGQVDIQYF.